These T cell receptor beta chains were read from a single sample in a study of T-cell reconstitution after alpha-beta-depleted transplantation in children. TCRdb re-derived calls from the PCR reads in MiXCR, one entry per CDR3 protein. The table records about 440,000 distinct CDR3 sequences, around 46% of them present only once. The material was PBMCs, obtained before TCRalphabeta/CD19-depleted stem cell transplant. The receptors were gathered from a girl aged 2 to 10 with aplastic anemia, due to receive a stem cell transplant. Both conserved end residues are part of each CDR3.

CDR3	V	J
CASSRVGSDNEQFF	TRBV7-2	TRBJ2-1
CASSERAFNTGELFF	TRBV25-1	TRBJ2-2
CASSGASGTYNEQFF	TRBV4-1	TRBJ2-1
CASSLALDSYEQYF	TRBV7-2	TRBJ2-7
CSAPRSETQYF	TRBV20-1	TRBJ2-5
CASTSVTGSYEQYF	TRBV6-5	TRBJ2-7
CSSGTSGNFEQFF	TRBV20-1	TRBJ2-1
CSATRSPNSPLHF	TRBV20-1	TRBJ1-6
CASSPGQGNSNQPQHF	TRBV6-1	TRBJ1-5
CASSLAGTGRTETQYF	TRBV5-6	TRBJ2-5
CASSFRLPGNEQFF	TRBV27	TRBJ2-1
CASSRGRGKQANYGYTF	TRBV5-5	TRBJ1-2
CSSGRGLVAKNIQYF	TRBV20-1	TRBJ2-4
CSAWDRINQPQHF	TRBV20-1	TRBJ1-5
CASKRDRDVAKNIQYF	TRBV5-1	TRBJ2-4
CASSSSQTGVAKNIQYF	TRBV27	TRBJ2-4
CASSPTQYNEQFF	TRBV18	TRBJ2-1
CSVEDLVLAGQGSGYRYTF	TRBV29-1	TRBJ1-2
CASSYVATTGELFF	TRBV6-2/TRBV6-3	TRBJ2-2
CASSSHQGLYSPLHF	TRBV5-1	TRBJ1-6
CATSRGARGWDTDTQYF	TRBV15	TRBJ2-3
CASSPPGLYLPEAFF	TRBV18	TRBJ1-1
CASSLAPGGGSSYEQYF	TRBV5-1	TRBJ2-7
CSARQGPHSYQPQHF	TRBV20-1	TRBJ1-5
CASRTGQSQPQHF	TRBV28	TRBJ1-5
CASSPWAIYTSTDTQYF	TRBV12-3/TRBV12-4	TRBJ2-3
CASSLRGLEANLQEQYF	TRBV5-1	TRBJ2-7
CASTQRTSSYNEQFF	TRBV6-5	TRBJ2-1
CSAGAGRGPYEQYF	TRBV20-1	TRBJ2-7
CASSSQGGNTIYF	TRBV25-1	TRBJ1-3
CASSHGGSGANVLTF	TRBV6-1	TRBJ2-6
CASSQVRQGLSPLHF	TRBV4-3	TRBJ1-6
CAISEEAVSSYEQYF	TRBV10-3	TRBJ2-7
CSARDRGGETQYF	TRBV20-1	TRBJ2-5
CASSPGGRAQETQYF	TRBV7-2	TRBJ2-5
CASSPGTSGTDTQYF	TRBV4-1	TRBJ2-3
CSAQPDTEREAFF	TRBV20-1	TRBJ1-1
CASSSNEQGAVSDEQYF	TRBV21-1	TRBJ2-7
CSGPSHSSYNEQFF	TRBV20-1	TRBJ2-1
CSAFPGTFTFQETQYF	TRBV20-1	TRBJ2-5
CASSLSGFRYEQYF	TRBV27	TRBJ2-7
CASSPSAEQYF	TRBV7-9	TRBJ2-7
CASSQDSRREKLFF	TRBV7-9	TRBJ1-4
CASSLDWRSTGNEQFF	TRBV5-1	TRBJ2-1
CASKGGVANEKLFF	TRBV6-1	TRBJ1-4
CSASGGGANVLTF	TRBV20-1	TRBJ2-6
CASSQGHLNQPQHF	TRBV3-1	TRBJ1-5
CASSLTSIQETQYF	TRBV5-1	TRBJ2-5
CASSFSQVNYGYTF	TRBV12-3/TRBV12-4	TRBJ1-2
CASSTKQGYEQYF	TRBV7-2	TRBJ2-7
CASRPDRGWDEQFF	TRBV2	TRBJ2-1
CASSLGGLGTLQETQYF	TRBV7-7	TRBJ2-5
CASRQDGRGTQYF	TRBV12-3/TRBV12-4	TRBJ2-5
CASSSEGGALKTQYF	TRBV5-8	TRBJ2-5
CASSYSIAGHSTDTQYF	TRBV6-5	TRBJ2-3
CASSFKTGATEAFF	TRBV5-6	TRBJ1-1
CASRQSGSSGNQPQHF	TRBV12-3/TRBV12-4	TRBJ1-5